The rows below give T cell receptor beta chains drawn from one sample of a study of cytotoxic CD8 clonotypes in ibrutinib-treated CLL. The protocol was immunoSEQ multiplex PCR, while the TCRdb copy is restricted to in-frame clones and leaves out a portion. This sample yields about 76,000 clones, of which 86% are seen a single time; approximately 5.4% belongs to the top ten. The source material was PBMCs, sampled before ibrutinib treatment. The receptors were sampled from a human donor with chronic lymphocytic leukemia. Each CDR3 is given with its conserved first and last residue. The D gene is left open where the match is weak. Some rows have no size entry. The others give once, few or many, or a class for an expanded clone.

TGTGCCACCCCTTATAAGTCCAAAAACATTCAGTACTTC | CATPYKSKNIQYF | TRBV27 | once | TRBJ2-4 | -
TGTGCCAGCAGTGAGACAGTAGGATCGAACACCGGGGAGCTGTTTTTT | CASSETVGSNTGELFF | TRBV6-1 | - | TRBJ2-2 | -
TGTGCCTGGAGTGTACGGGGTGCGGCAGGGCGAGGCTACACCTTC | CAWSVRGAAGRGYTF | TRBV30 | few | TRBJ1-2 | -
TGTGCCAGCAGTCGGACTCACACCGGGGAGCTGTTTTTT | CASSRTHTGELFF | TRBV27 | - | TRBJ2-2 | -
TGCGCCAGCAGCTTGTCCGGGACAGGGAAGGGAGATACGCAGTATTTT | CASSLSGTGKGDTQYF | TRBV5-1 | - | TRBJ2-3 | TRBD1
TGTGCCAGCAGTACGTGGACAGAGAGTAACTATGGCTACACCTTC | CASSTWTESNYGYTF | TRBV28 | once | TRBJ1-2 | -
TGTGCCAGCAGCAAAGCAGGGCGGAGCAGCTCCTACAATGAGCAGTTCTTC | CASSKAGRSSSYNEQFF | TRBV21-1 | - | TRBJ2-1 | -
TGTGCCAGCAGCCCGGTTAGCGGGACCTACGAGCAGTACTTC | CASSPVSGTYEQYF | TRBV7-2 | - | TRBJ2-7 | TRBD2
TGTGCCACCCGACCGGGACAGGGGTGGTATGGCTACACCTTC | CATRPGQGWYGYTF | TRBV27 | - | TRBJ1-2 | TRBD1
TGTGCCAGTAGTACCGAGGTCCGGAGCTCCTACGAGCAGTACTTC | CASSTEVRSSYEQYF | TRBV19 | - | TRBJ2-7 | -
TGTGCCAGCAGCACGCCTTCGAGGACTCAAGACAGGATGAACACTGAAGCTTTCTTT | CASSTPSRTQDRMNTEAFF | TRBV21-1 | - | TRBJ1-1 | -
TGTGCCAGCAGCTTAAGTGCTAGCGGGAGAGGGGAGCAGTTCTTC | CASSLSASGRGEQFF | TRBV7-3 | - | TRBJ2-1 | TRBD2
TGTGCCAGCAGCTTGGGACAGTACACAGATACGCAGTATTTT | CASSLGQYTDTQYF | TRBV11-1 | once | TRBJ2-3 | TRBD1
TGTGCCAGCATGGAGGGTGGTTTTGCCGGGGAGCTGTTTTTT | CASMEGGFAGELFF | TRBV6-5 | - | TRBJ2-2 | -
TGTGCCAGCAGCTTAGCCCGGGACAACTATTCCCATGGCTACACCTTC | CASSLARDNYSHGYTF | TRBV7-9 | - | TRBJ1-2 | -
TGTGCCAGTAGTATGGGGGCGGCCGAGCAGTACTTC | CASSMGAAEQYF | TRBV19 | - | TRBJ2-7 | -
TGTGCCACCGAGAAGGATAAAGTCTCTGGAAACACCATATATTTT | CATEKDKVSGNTIYF | TRBV30 | - | TRBJ1-3 | -
TGCGCCAGCAGTGAATTCAGCTATGGCTACACCTTC | CASSEFSYGYTF | TRBV10-2 | - | TRBJ1-2 | -
TGTGCCAGCAGTTTAAACACCTATAGCAATCAGCCCCAGCATTTT | CASSLNTYSNQPQHF | TRBV27 | - | TRBJ1-5 | -
TGTGCCAGCAGCGCTGGCGGGAGGGCCCGTGAGCAGTTCTTC | CASSAGGRAREQFF | TRBV9 | - | TRBJ2-1 | TRBD2
TGTGCCAGCAGTCGTCTCCAGGAGTACCAAGAGACCCAGTACTTC | CASSRLQEYQETQYF | TRBV27 | - | TRBJ2-5 | -
TGTGCCAGCAGTCCGTGGAGGGAGGTAGGAGGCTACACCTTC | CASSPWREVGGYTF | TRBV28 | - | TRBJ1-2 | -
TGTGCCAGTAGCCTCAAAGCCAATCAGCCCCAGCATTTT | CASSLKANQPQHF | TRBV19 | few | TRBJ1-5 | -
TGCAGCGTTGGGACAGGGGGGAACACTGAAGCTTTCTTT | CSVGTGGNTEAFF | TRBV29-1 | - | TRBJ1-1 | TRBD1
TGTGCCAGCAGCTTGGGGACTAGCGGGCCGCCCTACAATGAGCAGTTCTTC | CASSLGTSGPPYNEQFF | TRBV5-6 | - | TRBJ2-1 | TRBD2